Below are 3 T cell receptor beta chains sequenced from a single sample in a study of T-cell memory formation after mild COVID-19. One entry per CDR3 protein results from TCRdb running MiXCR on the 5' RACE reads. The sample has about 350,000 distinct CDR3 sequences, roughly 13% seen once; the top ten hold about 20%. The sample consisted of PBMCs or a T cell subset sorted from them (not recorded which). The receptors stem from a man aged 18 to 29 who had mild COVID-19 (a few samples of this study predate the infection). Cell type and time point are not known.

The genes are TRBV25-1 and TRBJ2-5; D is uncertain. The CDR3 is 9 residues long. Germline assignment: CDR1 MGHDK and CDR2 SYGVNS. Trimming took 9 bases from V and 5 from J, leaving 4 bases between them. The CDR3 DNA sequence: TGTGCCAGTGGCGAGACCCAGTACTTC. Amino acids: CASGETQYF.

This clonotype showed up just a few times. The chain carries TRBV6-4 and TRBJ2-1, with 10 nucleotides matching TRBD1. V lost 8 bases, J lost 4 bases, and 8 bases stayed unmatched. Germline V gene lookup returns CDR1 MRHNA and CDR2 SNTAGT. The CDR3 runs 15 residues. The CDR3 loop reads CASRPGTGDYNEQFF. The CDR3 bases are TGTGCCAGCCGACCTGGGACAGGGGATTACAATGAGCAGTTCTTC.

The chain carries TRBV7-2 and TRBJ2-1, with TRBD2 as a possible D gene (6 bases). V dropped 4 bases and J dropped 7 bases, with 11 bases sitting between them. The CDR3 spans 13 residues. Germline values: CDR1 SGHTA, CDR2 FQGNSA. The CDR3 sequence is CASSSGLLNEQFF. The CDR3 DNA reads as TGTGCCAGCAGCTCGGGACTTTTAAATGAGCAGTTCTTC.